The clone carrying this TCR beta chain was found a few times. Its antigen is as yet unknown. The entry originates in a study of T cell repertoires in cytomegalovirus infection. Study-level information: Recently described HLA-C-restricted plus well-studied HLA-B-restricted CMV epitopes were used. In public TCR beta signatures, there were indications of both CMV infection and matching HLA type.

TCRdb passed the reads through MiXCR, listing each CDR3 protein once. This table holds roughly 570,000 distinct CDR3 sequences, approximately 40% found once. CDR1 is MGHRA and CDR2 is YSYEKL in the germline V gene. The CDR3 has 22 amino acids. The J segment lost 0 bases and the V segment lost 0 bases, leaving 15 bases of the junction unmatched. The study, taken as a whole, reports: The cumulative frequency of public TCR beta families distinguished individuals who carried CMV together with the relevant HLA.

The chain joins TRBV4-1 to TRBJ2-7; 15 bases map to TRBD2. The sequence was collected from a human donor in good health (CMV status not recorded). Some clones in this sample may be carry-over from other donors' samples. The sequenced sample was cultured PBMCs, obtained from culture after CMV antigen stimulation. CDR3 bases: TGCGCCAGCAGCCAAGATATTTGGCCTCGGACTAGCGGGAGGGCCGGCTCCTACGAGCAGTACTTC. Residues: CASSQDIWPRTSGRAGSYEQYF.